The 28 T cell receptor beta chains in this list originate from one sample, sequenced in a study of PD-1 blockade in classical Hodgkin lymphoma. Relapse after autologous stem cell transplantation occurred in every patient, and brentuximab vedotin exposure varied. Some clones are missing from TCRdb's copy, which holds only in-frame ones; the method was immunoSEQ multiplex PCR. The data hold 90,000 to 100,000 clones, with 92% observed a single time. The sample in question was peripheral blood mononuclear cells (PBMCs), obtained at baseline. The receptors originated from a human donor with classical Hodgkin lymphoma.

The genes are TRBV13 and TRBJ2-1; D is uncertain. CDR3 length: 14 amino acids. Germline CDR1 and CDR2: PRHDT and FYEKMQ (reference sequence). The V end lost 2 bases, the J end lost 0 bases, and 5 bases lay between the germline ends. CDR3 DNA: TGTGCCAGCAGCTTAACGAGCTCCTACAATGAGCAGTTCTTC. Protein sequence: CASSLTSSYNEQFF.

This sequence joins TRBV28 and TRBJ1-2; D might be TRBD1 (6 bases). The length of the CDR3 is 16 residues. Germline lookup yields CDR1 MDHEN and CDR2 SYDVKM. The germline V and J ends were trimmed by 3 bases and 3 bases, with 17 bases remaining between them. The chain's CDR3 is CASSFLHDRRDYGYTF. The DNA of the CDR3 is TGTGCCAGCAGTTTCCTCCATGACAGGAGGGACTATGGCTACACCTTC.

This chain joins TRBV2 and TRBJ2-1; tentative D call: TRBD2 (6 bases). The length of the CDR3 is 17 residues. CDR1 is SNHLY, CDR2 FYNNEI, per germline. Trimming pared 7 bases from V and 8 bases from J, leaving 27 bases between. This CDR3 reads CASTPSTRVSGIYEQFF. For the CDR3, the DNA is TGTGCCAGCACACCCTCGACTAGGGTATCAGGTATATATGAGCAGTTCTTC.

V gene TRBV28 combines with J gene TRBJ2-1; possibly TRBD1 or TRBD2 for D (6 bases each). From germline, CDR1 is MDHEN and CDR2 SYDVKM. The CDR3 is 16 residues long. Trimming removed 3 bases from V and 0 bases from J, with 12 bases in between. CDR3 nucleotides: TGTGCCAGCAGTTTTGGGGGGCTGGGCTCCTACAATGAGCAGTTCTTC. Encoded protein: CASSFGGLGSYNEQFF.

This clone was counted only a few times. J is TRBJ1-3 and V is TRBV5-1, with 10 bases identical to TRBD1. J gave up 3 bases and V 3 bases, and 6 bases lay outside the gene matches. The germline CDR1 and CDR2 sequences are SGHRS and YFSETQ. There are 16 residues in the CDR3. CDR3 sequence (DNA): TGCGCCAGCAGCTACACCGGGACAGGGGTTGGAAACACCATATATTTT. Translating gives CASSYTGTGVGNTIYF.

J is TRBJ1-1 and V is TRBV15; 7 bases agree with TRBD1. Germline V gene sequence: CDR1 LNHNV, CDR2 YYDKDF (reference sequence). With 0 bases clipped from V and 1 base from J, the junction kept 5 bases outside the gene matches. This CDR3 has 16 amino acids. DNA of the CDR3: TGTGCCACCAGCAGAGATCTGACAGGGTGGAACACTGAAGCTTTCTTT. Its translation: CATSRDLTGWNTEAFF.

The chain combines TRBV9 with TRBJ2-7; 12 positions match TRBD2. The CDR3 totals 16 residues. With 3 bases clipped from V and 2 bases from J, the junction kept 6 bases outside the gene matches. Germline loops: CDR1 SGDLS, CDR2 YYNGEE. In nucleotides, the CDR3 is TGTGCCAGCAGCGCACCGTGGACTAGCGGGACCTACGAGCAGTACTTC. This codes for CASSAPWTSGTYEQYF.

The chain is built from TRBV27 and TRBJ2-1; 12 positions match TRBD2. Germline CDR1 is MNHEY and CDR2 is SMNVEV (reference sequence). J gave up 8 bases and V 5 bases, and 7 bases lay outside the gene matches. The CDR3 is 15 residues long. The CDR3 DNA reads as TGTGCCAGCAGTCCGGTGACTAGCGGGAGACATGAGCAGTTCTTC. It translates to CASSPVTSGRHEQFF.

The rearrangement links TRBV4-2 to TRBJ2-2; 13 bases are shared with TRBD2. CDR3 length: 16 residues. V gave up 6 bases and J gave up 5 bases; unmatched junction bases: 6. Germline V lookup: CDR1 LGHNA, CDR2 YNFKEQ. The CDR3 DNA reads as TGTGCCAGCAGGATAGGACTAGCGGGAGATACCGGGGAGCTGTTTTTT. It yields the protein CASRIGLAGDTGELFF.

The CDR3 loop is CASSSTAGQETQYF. CDR3 in DNA: TGTGCCAGCAGCTCGACGGCAGGGCAAGAGACCCAGTACTTC. The V and J genes are TRBV7-2 and TRBJ2-5; D might be TRBD1 (5 bases). The CDR3 runs 14 residues. V was shortened by 4 bases and J by 2 bases, with 11 bases between the two germline ends. In germline, CDR1 is SGHTA, CDR2 FQGNSA.

V gene TRBV30 combines with J gene TRBJ2-3, with D possibly TRBD2 on 6 matching bases. With 0 bases removed from V and 0 bases from J, the gap between germline ends came to 10 bases. Looked up from germline, CDR1 is GTSNPN and CDR2 is SVGIG (reference sequence). This CDR3 comprises 15 residues. The CDR3 here is CAWSVTGESTDTQYF. Written as DNA, the CDR3 is TGTGCCTGGAGTGTAACGGGGGAAAGCACAGATACGCAGTATTTT.

This clone was recorded only once. J is TRBJ1-1 and V is TRBV19; TRBD1 is a possible D gene (6 bases). This CDR3 is 14 amino acids long. CDR1 LNHDA and CDR2 SQIVND come from the germline V gene (reference sequence). Trimming pared 5 bases from V and 1 base from J, leaving 11 bases between. CDR3 in DNA: TGTGCCAGTAGTCTCCAGGGGAGGAACACTGAAGCTTTCTTT. Translating it yields CASSLQGRNTEAFF.

The V call is TRBV15, the J call TRBJ2-5, with D hard to call. The CDR3 spans 11 residues. Trimming removed 1 base at V and 5 bases at J, with 2 bases between. Germline V gene data show CDR1 as LNHNV and CDR2 as YYDKDF (reference sequence). In DNA, the CDR3 is TGTGCCACCAGCAGAGGCGAGACCCAGTACTTC. It yields the protein CATSRGETQYF.

V usage is TRBV10-3 and J usage is TRBJ1-1; 7 bases are a match to TRBD1. V shed 6 bases and J 4 bases; nucleotides not matched to a gene: 8. Germline V gene sequence: CDR1 ENHRY, CDR2 SYGVKD. This CDR3 comprises 14 residues. Here the CDR3 DNA reads TGTGCCATCAGACCTACAGGGGCAGGCACTGAAGCTTTCTTT. It specifies CAIRPTGAGTEAFF.

The chain is built from TRBV6-6 and TRBJ2-5, with 12 bases matching TRBD1. Germline V gene data show CDR1 as MNHNY and CDR2 as SVGAGI (reference sequence). The CDR3 loop spans 16 amino acids. Unmatched junction bases numbered 9, after V lost 5 bases and J lost 5 bases. CDR3 DNA: TGTGCCAGCAGTAGCGGTGGGACAGGGGGCAGGGAGACCCAGTACTTC. As protein: CASSSGGTGGRETQYF.

The count of this clone is one. The genes are TRBV27 and TRBJ1-1, with D perhaps matching TRBD1 (5 bases). Per germline, CDR1 MNHEY and CDR2 SMNVEV (reference sequence). The CDR3 contains 14 residues. V was shortened by 0 bases and J by 7 bases, with 12 bases between the two germline ends. This CDR3 reads CASSLSIGGSEAFF. CDR3 DNA sequence: TGTGCCAGCAGTTTATCGATCGGGGGGAGTGAAGCTTTCTTT.

This chain uses TRBV2 with TRBJ2-1; 11 bases are a match to TRBD2. J was trimmed by 3 bases and V by 4 bases; bases with no gene match: 5. CDR3 length: 16 amino acids. Germline V gene sequence: CDR1 SNHLY, CDR2 FYNNEI. The CDR3 region is CASSAGLADRYNEQFF. CDR3 DNA: TGTGCCAGCAGTGCGGGACTAGCGGACCGCTACAATGAGCAGTTCTTC.

The V call is TRBV28, the J call TRBJ2-1, with 9 bases identical to TRBD2. CDR1 MDHEN and CDR2 SYDVKM come from the germline V gene. V was clipped by 8 bases and J by 5 bases; unmatched bases: 13. The CDR3 is 16 amino acids. Here the CDR3 reads CASLPTSGRPNNEQFF. Written as DNA, the CDR3 is TGTGCCAGCCTCCCCACGAGCGGGAGGCCTAACAATGAGCAGTTCTTC.

In nucleotides, the CDR3 is TGTGCCAGCAGTTTACCTGGGACTAGCGCTTACGAGCAGTACTTC. Translated: CASSLPGTSAYEQYF. The chain uses TRBV27 and TRBJ2-7, with TRBD2 identical over 10 bases. The junction had 5 bases not matched to a gene; V was cut back by 2 bases and J by 4 bases. Germline assignment: CDR1 MNHEY and CDR2 SMNVEV (reference sequence). The CDR3 extends over 15 amino acids.

The chain is built from TRBV7-9 and TRBJ2-7; D might be TRBD1 (5 bases). V was clipped by 5 bases and J by 2 bases, with 10 bases between them. Germline V gene lookup returns CDR1 SEHNR and CDR2 FQNEAQ (reference sequence). This CDR3 contains 13 residues. CDR3 nucleotides: TGTGCCAGCAGCCAGACAGCCCCCTACGAGCAGTACTTC. Translation: CASSQTAPYEQYF.

The V gene is TRBV10-2, the J gene TRBJ2-7; D is ambiguous. With 6 bases removed from V and 7 bases from J, the gap between germline ends came to 22 bases. The V gene's germline CDR1 is WSHSY and CDR2 SAAADI. This CDR3 contains 15 residues. CDR3: CASSHPLSPSREQYF. The CDR3 region has the DNA TGCGCCAGCAGCCACCCCCTAAGTCCGTCGCGGGAGCAGTACTTC.

CDR3 protein: CASSSTSYEQYF. In DNA form, the CDR3 reads TGCGCCAGCAGCTCCACCTCCTACGAGCAGTACTTC. This sequence joins TRBV5-1 and TRBJ2-7; D not resolved. Looked up from germline, CDR1 is SGHRS and CDR2 is YFSETQ. The CDR3 runs to 12 residues. V was pared by 3 bases and J by 0 bases, with 4 bases between. Together with reference TRBV5-1 and TRBJ2-7, the CDR3 gives the full variable domain: KAGVTQTPRYLIKTRGQQVTLSCSPISGHRSVSWYQQTPGQGLQFLFEYFSETQRNKGNFPGRFSGRQFSNSRSEMNVSTLELGDSALYLCASSSTSYEQYFGPGTRLTVT.

The chain joins TRBV2 to TRBJ1-3, with D unresolved. The CDR3 has 14 amino acids. Deletions cut 6 bases from V and 2 bases from J, with 11 bases between. Germline CDR1 is SNHLY and CDR2 is FYNNEI. The CDR3 DNA reads as TGTGCCAGCAGGACCGGGAACCCTGGAAACACCATATATTTT. Encoded protein: CASRTGNPGNTIYF.

A single count supports this clone. This chain joins TRBV12-5 and TRBJ2-7, with 7 bases that match TRBD1. V was pared by 6 bases and J by 4 bases, with 12 bases of the junction left unmatched. Germline V gene data show CDR1 as LGHNT and CDR2 as FRNRAP. This CDR3 spans 15 amino acids. The DNA of the CDR3 is TGTGCTAGTGGAGGCGAAGGGGGCCTCCGATACGAGCAGTACTTC. Translation gives CASGGEGGLRYEQYF.

This clone was detected once. The chain is built from TRBV28 and TRBJ1-4; the match to TRBD1 covers 7 bases. The CDR3 covers 18 residues. Germline loops: CDR1 MDHEN, CDR2 SYDVKM. The junction had 18 bases not matched to a gene; V was cut back by 4 bases and J by 7 bases. The CDR3 reads CASSSHRGFRRDPEKLFF. In DNA, the CDR3 is TGTGCCAGCAGTTCACACAGGGGCTTTAGGCGTGATCCTGAAAAACTGTTTTTT. Full variable domain (missing parts from reference TRBV28 and TRBJ1-4): DVKVTQSSRYLVKRTGEKVFLECVQDMDHENMFWYRQDPGLGLRLIYFSYDVKMKEKGDIPEGYSVSREKKERFSLILESASTNQTSMYLCASSSHRGFRRDPEKLFFGSGTQLSVL.

V gene TRBV7-9 combines with J gene TRBJ1-5; the match to TRBD1 covers 11 bases. The CDR3 is made up of 16 amino acids. V dropped 5 bases and J dropped 3; count of bases not matched to a gene: 6. Germline values: CDR1 SEHNR, CDR2 FQNEAQ (reference sequence). In DNA form, the CDR3 reads TGTGCCAGCAGCGAAGGACAGGGGGCGGTCAATCAGCCCCAGCATTTT. Its protein is CASSEGQGAVNQPQHF.

The chain is built from TRBV27 and TRBJ2-5, with D possibly TRBD2 on 5 matching bases. Between the trimmed V and J ends, which lost 4 bases and 10 bases, there was a span of 22 bases. In germline, CDR1 is MNHEY, CDR2 SMNVEV (reference sequence). This CDR3 comprises 15 residues. CDR3 loop: CASSSPRAGQEGQYF. In DNA, the CDR3 is TGTGCCAGCAGTTCGCCCCGGGCAGGCCAAGAGGGCCAGTACTTC.

This chain links TRBV12-5 with TRBJ2-2; 11 bases match TRBD2. Trimming cost V 2 bases and J 4 bases; bases outside gene matches: 6. CDR1 is LGHNT, CDR2 FRNRAP, per germline. This CDR3 is built from 17 residues. CDR3: CASGLRPGLAVTGELFF. The CDR3 region has the DNA TGTGCTAGTGGTTTGAGACCGGGACTAGCGGTCACCGGGGAGCTGTTTTTT.